The entry that follows covers one T cell receptor beta chain sequence. Its antigen is unknown. The germline V gene encodes CDR1 LNHNV and CDR2 YYDKDF (reference sequence). Trimming took 1 base from V and 0 from J; bases not matched to a gene: 9. The CDR3 consists of 19 residues. This sample is part of a study of response to subunit inactivated influenza vaccine. Findings of the study overall: Each seasonal flu vaccination may recruit only limited new T cells, authors suggested.

TCRdb reanalysed the RT-PCR reads using MiXCR and keeps one entry per CDR3 protein. The table includes 550,000 to 800,000 distinct CDR3 sequences, roughly 14% detected once. The sequencing here drew on PBMCs from blood, taken 14 to 15 days before vaccination. The gene calls are TRBV15 and TRBJ2-6, with 7 bases aligning to TRBD2. This sequence originates from a man aged 50-60 years who received an inactivated influenza vaccine. CDR3 DNA: TGTGCCACCAGCAGAGGACAGACTAGCCGGAGCTCTGGGGCCAACGTCCTGACTTTC. Protein: CATSRGQTSRSSGANVLTF.